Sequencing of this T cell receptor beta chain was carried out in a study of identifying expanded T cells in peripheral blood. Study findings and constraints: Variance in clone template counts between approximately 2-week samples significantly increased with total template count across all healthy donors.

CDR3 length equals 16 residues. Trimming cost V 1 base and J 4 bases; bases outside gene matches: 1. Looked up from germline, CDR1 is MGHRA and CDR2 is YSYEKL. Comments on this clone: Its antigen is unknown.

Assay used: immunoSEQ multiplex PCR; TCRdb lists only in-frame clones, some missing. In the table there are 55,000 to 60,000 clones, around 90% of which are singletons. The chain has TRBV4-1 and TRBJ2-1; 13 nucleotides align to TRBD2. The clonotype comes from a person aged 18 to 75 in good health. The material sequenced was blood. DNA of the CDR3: TGCGCCAGCAGCCAAGCGACTAGCGGGGGGTACAATGAGCAGTTCTTC. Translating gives CASSQATSGGYNEQFF.